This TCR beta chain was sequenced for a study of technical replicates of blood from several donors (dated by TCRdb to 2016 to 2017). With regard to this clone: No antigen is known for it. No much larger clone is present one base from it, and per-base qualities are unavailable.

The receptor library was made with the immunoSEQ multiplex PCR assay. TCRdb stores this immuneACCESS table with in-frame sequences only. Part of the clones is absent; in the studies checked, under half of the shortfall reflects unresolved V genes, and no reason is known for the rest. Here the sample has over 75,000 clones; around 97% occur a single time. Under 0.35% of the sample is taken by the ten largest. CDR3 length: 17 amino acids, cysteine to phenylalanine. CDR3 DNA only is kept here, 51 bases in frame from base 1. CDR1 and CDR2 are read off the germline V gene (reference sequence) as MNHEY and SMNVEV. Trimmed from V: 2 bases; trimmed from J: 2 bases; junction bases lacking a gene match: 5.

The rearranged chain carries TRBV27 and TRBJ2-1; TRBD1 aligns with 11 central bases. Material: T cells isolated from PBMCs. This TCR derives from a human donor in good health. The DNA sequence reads TGTGCCAGCAGTTTACTTATGGGACAGGGGGCCTACAATGAGCAGTTCTTC. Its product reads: CASSLLMGQGAYNEQFF.